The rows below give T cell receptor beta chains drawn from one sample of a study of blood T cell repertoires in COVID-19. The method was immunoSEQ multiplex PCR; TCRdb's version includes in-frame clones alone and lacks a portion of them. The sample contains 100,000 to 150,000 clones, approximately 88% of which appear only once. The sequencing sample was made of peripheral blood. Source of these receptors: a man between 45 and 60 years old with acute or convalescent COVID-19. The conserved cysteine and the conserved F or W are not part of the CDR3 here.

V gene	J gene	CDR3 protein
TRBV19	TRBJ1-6	ASSPRTRTMGYNSPLH
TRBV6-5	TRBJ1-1	ASRRGENTEAF
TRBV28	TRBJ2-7	ASTHSYEQY
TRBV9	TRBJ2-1	ASTGDSPYNEQF
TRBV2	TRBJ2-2	ASSRITSGRSTGELF
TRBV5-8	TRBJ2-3	ASSRGRRSGTTDTQY
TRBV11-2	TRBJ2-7	ASSPTSGSPYEQY
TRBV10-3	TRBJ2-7	AISRAGGTYEQY
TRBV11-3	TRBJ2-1	ASSLVATGEQF
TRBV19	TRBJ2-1	VSSGRGNEQF
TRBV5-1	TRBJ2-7	ASSLAKTSAYEQY
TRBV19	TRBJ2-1	ASTAGGDYNEQF
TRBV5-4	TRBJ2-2	ASSLNSYTGELF
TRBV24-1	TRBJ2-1	ATSPGLPNEQF
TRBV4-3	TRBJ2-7	ASSQDPRYEQY
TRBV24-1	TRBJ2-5	ATSHLGQQETQY
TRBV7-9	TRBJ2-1	ASSYRTGELDEQF
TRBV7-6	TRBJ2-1	ASSLRGTSGYNEQF
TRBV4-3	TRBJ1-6	ASSQDKGEGKGSPLH
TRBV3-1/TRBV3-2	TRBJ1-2	ASSPGHYGYT
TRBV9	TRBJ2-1	ASSATGTRAGGVYEQF
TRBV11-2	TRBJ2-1	ASSLGLAEYNEQF
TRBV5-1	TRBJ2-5	ASSLLEGGRFPQY
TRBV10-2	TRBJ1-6	ASRIDAGQENSPLH
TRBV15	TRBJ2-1	ATSGTAGVGYNEQF
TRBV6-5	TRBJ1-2	ASSRFRGSGYT
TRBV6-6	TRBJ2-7	ASSYRDSHLYEQY
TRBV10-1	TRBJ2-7	ASSGRDRSYEQY
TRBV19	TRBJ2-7	ASSLDRDEQY
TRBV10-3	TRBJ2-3	AISESNVAGGGTDTQY
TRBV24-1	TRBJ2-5	ATSEPRSGQETQY
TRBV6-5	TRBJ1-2	ASRRDRTNYGYT
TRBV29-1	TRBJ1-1	SVQGVTEAF
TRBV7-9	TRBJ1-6	ASSPDRASPLH
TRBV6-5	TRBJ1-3	ASSEQGPGNTIY
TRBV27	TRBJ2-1	ASSTTGTGALGEQF
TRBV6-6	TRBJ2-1	ASSYSDGLVENEQF
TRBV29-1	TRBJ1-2	SVIGTAYGYT
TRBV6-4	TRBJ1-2	ASSDVNKHRGANYGYT
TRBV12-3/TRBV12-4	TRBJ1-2	ASKTGAYGYT
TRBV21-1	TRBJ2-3	ASSWGQEITDTQY
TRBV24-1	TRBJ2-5	ATSDPRDRGPQETQY
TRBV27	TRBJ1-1	ASSVQGAGTEAF
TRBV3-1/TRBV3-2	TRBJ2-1	ASSQGSSYNEQF
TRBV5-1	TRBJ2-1	ASSLVLAGVNEQF
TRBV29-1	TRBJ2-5	SVLIFESAQY
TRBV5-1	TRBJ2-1	ASSLGQANEQF
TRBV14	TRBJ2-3	ASSRWTAGLGTDTQY
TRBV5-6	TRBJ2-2	ASSFRGANTGELF
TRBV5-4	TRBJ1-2	ASSLDRGNLGYT
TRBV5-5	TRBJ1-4	ASSLGAGNEKLF
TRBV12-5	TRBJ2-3	ASGLVLQRLAGSPSTDTQY
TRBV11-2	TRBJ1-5	ASSFAGAANQPQH
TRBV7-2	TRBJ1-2	ASSTRQANYGYT